Below, one T cell receptor beta chain is given with its context. This receptor's antigen is unknown. No clone much larger than this one lies a single base away; base qualities are absent. Other nucleotide sequences in the sample specify the same CDR3. This sample stems from a study of shared clonotypes between healthy human individuals (dated by TCRdb to 2019 to 2021). About the full investigation: A couple of women and a few men aged 18 to 49 years were included in the cohort. To estimate repertoire size and how much clonotype sharing occurs between individuals, the study deeply sequenced the blood TCR repertoires of 4 to 6 healthy adults. To increase sequencing depth and limit assay-specific biases, TCR repertoire library preparation and sequencing were carried out by different laboratories using diverse techniques. Between about 0.94 and 8.9 billion PBMCs per donor were obtained by leukapheresis. For each donor, CD4 naive and CD4 memory were each run on three plates, CD8 naive on two plates, and CD8 memory on one plate. Results and caveats for the whole study, not just this receptor: Naive subsets generally had larger estimated clonotype richness than memory subsets. The small number of donors limited the genetic and exposure-history diversity represented. Higher generation probabilities were observed for clonotypes shared by all four sorted-subset donors than for non-shared clonotypes. When a few donors were compared, the shared fraction of clonotypes was roughly 4.8% for naive CD4, roughly 3.3% for naive CD8, 2% to 2.5% for memory CD4, and 0.35% to 0.4% for memory CD8. Incomplete sequencing was indicated by rarefaction of sorted-subset datasets, despite the large sequencing depth. Pairwise subsampling indicated that sequencing depth was expected to affect the degree of clonotype sharing among donors. Sampling was limited to blood, and TCR repertoires in tissue likely differ from TCR repertoires in blood.

For the CD8 naive samples, CD45RO-negative cells were positively selected for CCR7, yielding a CD45RA+CCR7+ population from which TemRA cells were excluded. The donors were healthy, HIV-negative adults who had no recently reported acute infections or vaccinations. Every donor was a Caucasian adult living in Nashville, Tennessee, USA. Blood was collected by leukapheresis, and PBMCs were isolated by Ficoll-Histopaque density gradient centrifugation and then cryopreserved in liquid nitrogen vapor phase. Purity and quantity of every magnetically sorted T cell population were checked by analytical flow cytometry. Genomic DNA was isolated from each sorted fraction and quantified by UV absorbance on a Nanodrop 2000c. The germline V gene supplies CDR1 SGDLS and CDR2 YYNGEE. The germline ends are 9 bases apart after V is trimmed by 2 bases and J by 1 base. From the cysteine up to the phenylalanine, the CDR3 has a length of 14 residues. Just the 42-base CDR3 DNA is kept, in frame starting at base 1.

Using the deep immunoSEQ assay, multiplex PCR amplified TCR CDR3 regions from genomic DNA. Genomic DNA extracted from each cell subset was distributed evenly over all wells of several immunoSEQ 96-well plates, and each plate served as one replicate. Each replicate PCR for sorted subsets received around 200 ng genomic DNA, equal to roughly 33,000 T cell genomes. Purified libraries were measured with a Qubit 3.0 fluorometer, size-checked on a Bioanalyzer 2100, and measured again with the KAPA Library Quantification kit. A separate single-read 150-cycle Illumina NextSeq 550 flow cell was used to sequence each immunoSEQ 96-well plate. The paper's data handling went like this. The immunoSEQ output contained only junctional sequences without quality scores, so filtering could not match that applied to full-length reads. Sequences were annotated with PyIR, a Python wrapper for IgBLAST v1.9, and V/J genes and CDR3 were assigned using IMGT germline references. Any read was removed if the V/J assignment was weak (E-value above 1e-6), the CDR3 was missing, or the read contained stop codons, out-of-frame junctions, or ambiguous translated residues. V3J clonotypes were defined as sequences sharing an identical inferred V gene, J gene, and CDR3 amino acid sequence. The percentage overlap between two repertoires was calculated by dividing the number of shared unique clonotypes by the size of the smaller repertoire. Repertoire richness was assessed with RTK rarefaction, the Chao1 estimator, and Recon v2.1 estimates of unobserved clonotypes. For all TCRbeta clonotypes obtained by the gDNA method from several donors, generation probabilities were computed with OLGA. TCRdb obtained this table from immuneACCESS and retained in-frame rearrangements with V and J assigned. These tables miss some clones; where compared with another copy, unresolved V genes account for less than half of the shortfall, and the remainder is unexplained. V and J calls and clone size are those listed in that table; D and trimming were worked out from the DNA. The sample table contains over 2,000,000 clones; only one count was recorded for 80% to 95% of them. The ten largest clones represent over 1.5% of the sample.

In this chain, TRBV9 is recombined with TRBJ1-1; no confident D gene assignment can be made. Sequencing was done on a sample of naive CD8+ T cells from PBMCs. The label giving this sample's cell subset or site can be read as: CD45RA+CCR7+. The TCR was taken from a man between 18 and 29 years old in good health. Some clones in this sample may be carry-over from other donors' samples. CDR3 protein: CASSVDGKNTEAFF. The DNA sequence follows: TGTGCCAGCAGCGTCGACGGAAAGAACACTGAAGCTTTCTTT.